The rows below give T cell receptor beta chains drawn from one sample of a study of T cell changes during pregnancy in multiple sclerosis. Clones were sequenced by immunoSEQ multiplex PCR, and TCRdb holds only the in-frame ones, with some missing. This table has fewer than 65,000 clones, over 85% appearing once. The material sequenced was peripheral blood, taken in the first trimester of pregnancy. These receptors all stem from a female donor in good health, enrolled as a control in a pregnancy study. Both conserved end residues are part of each CDR3.

V	CDR3
TRBV6-4	CASSEGTGADTQYF
TRBV5-6	CASSLVAGQGGTEAFF
TRBV6-1	CASSVPLTGELFF
TRBV10-3	CAIQVGWETEAFF
TRBV29-1	CSVEDPESGNTEAFF
TRBV28	CASSPLGLAGYEQYF
TRBV7-9	CASRRSGSSYNEQFF
TRBV6-1	CASSPKRGSYNEQFF
TRBV4-2	CASSQEGTGGVNYGYTF
TRBV11-1	CASSLTVNYNEQFF
TRBV6-5	CASRPQGARTEAFF
TRBV29-1	CSVEKGQGETEAFF
TRBV4-1	CASSQAPDSSYEQYF
TRBV6-1	CASSEGGPHTGELFF
TRBV6-1	CASSEGTGRYEQYF
TRBV6-4	CASSATGLGGSDTQYF
TRBV7-3	CASSFGAGGKLFF
TRBV5-5	CASSLGTGADGYTF
TRBV7-2	CASSLSGVSYDNEQFF
TRBV7-6	CASSSLASYEQYF
TRBV19	CASSIVGDRDNEQFF
TRBV28	CASRPTGGYGYTF
TRBV7-9	CASRRDGFYEQYF
TRBV28	CASSPQGGYEQYF
TRBV10-3	CAISGTSSYEQYF
TRBV28	CASSFNPSGRAGETQYF
TRBV4-3	CASSQEPPGGGTDTQYF
TRBV7-9	CASSLAANYGYTF
TRBV6-6	CASSRQGLHQPQHF
TRBV19	CASSIEDREKLFF
TRBV15	CATSAGGRTGELFF
TRBV27	CASRGQGAAVTEAFF
TRBV2	CASSPRRDQQFF
TRBV6-5	CASSTRLAGVETQYF
TRBV4-3	CASSQVTAGGMNTEAFF
TRBV5-6	CASSLRVSGGNDEQYF
TRBV9	CASSVDGSNQPQHF
TRBV6-5	CASSPGDSYEQYF
TRBV28	CASSLGQGRNEQFF
TRBV29-1	CSVVTIYNEQFF
TRBV6-4	CASSATSGSTDTQYF
TRBV11-2	CASRPSPGTGGTGELFF
TRBV9	CASSAQGASQYF
TRBV28	CASSQGSAEQYF
TRBV19	CASRLGQGAYEQYF
TRBV19	CASSESTGQLNTEAFF
TRBV7-2	CASSADRGSYNEQFF
TRBV7-9	CATLFRGTEAFF
TRBV28	CASSFRQITDTQYF
TRBV5-4	CASSSPKGQGAGETQYF